The clone carrying this T cell receptor beta chain has a handful of counts. Antigen specificity is unknown. The sample belongs to a study of T cell repertoires in cytomegalovirus infection. Study-wide context: Public TCR beta signatures were indicative of both CMV infection and a matching HLA type. General study findings and limits: The cumulative frequency of public TCR beta families distinguished individuals who carried CMV together with the relevant HLA. The study found HLA-C-restricted CMV-specific TCR beta clonotypes dominating the ex vivo response.

TCRdb re-analysed the reads in MiXCR, keeping a single row per CDR3 protein. The sample includes roughly 730,000 distinct CDR3 sequences, roughly 30% of them seen just once. V dropped 2 bases and J dropped 0 bases, with 5 bases sitting between them. The CDR3 runs 14 residues. Germline V gives CDR1 SGDLS, CDR2 YYNGEE. This chain joins TRBV9 and TRBJ2-2; D remains ambiguous. This receptor was identified in a human donor in good health (CMV status not recorded). Some clones in this sample may be carry-over from other donors' samples. The material sequenced was cultured PBMCs, taken from culture after CMV antigen stimulation. As DNA, the CDR3 is TGTGCCAGCAGCGTTTCAACGAACACCGGGGAGCTGTTTTTT. Amino acids: CASSVSTNTGELFF.